This T cell receptor (beta chain) was captured by sequencing in a study of blood T cells in healthy people across ages. Overall study findings and caveats: Reliance upon unsorted PBMCs precluded definitive naive versus antigen-experienced comparison.

With a J-beta primer mix and a sample-barcoded 5' primer, a second PCR ran about 6 to 11 cycles. TCRdb recomputed calls from the 5' RACE reads with MiXCR, one row per CDR3 protein. The sample consists of 1.6 million or so distinct CDR3 sequences, about 35% of them appearing once. Concerning this clonotype itself: The antigen is not known.

The sample comprised blood. This receptor was obtained from a woman aged 30 to 39 in good health.

The CDR3 DNA is TGTGCCACCAGTGTCGGGACAGGGGGGATCTATGGCTACACCTTC. Protein sequence: CATSVGTGGIYGYTF. The chain has TRBV24-1 and TRBJ1-2; 11 bases agree with TRBD1. The CDR3 loop spans 15 amino acids. J was trimmed by 4 bases and V by 5 bases; bases with no gene match: 5. Germline V gene data show CDR1 as KGHDR and CDR2 as SFDVKD.